This T cell receptor beta chain was captured by sequencing in a study of blood T cell repertoires in COVID-19. Study as a whole: COVID-19 samples from acute and convalescent phases originated in the United States, Italy and Spain.

As handled by the study authors: For nucleated cells, counts were estimated from reference gene primer amplification. Measured with immunoSEQ multiplex PCR; TCRdb has only the in-frame clones, and not every one. V and J calls and clone size are given by that table; D and trimming were obtained from the DNA. The profile shows around 64,000 clones, 85% to 90% of them singletons. V lost 6 bases and J lost 10, with 13 bases in between. In germline, CDR1 is SNHLY, CDR2 FYNNEI. The CDR3 sequence is 12 residues long. Input material: peripheral blood. This TCR derives from a man aged 45-60 years with active COVID-19. The chain employs TRBV2 and TRBJ2-1, with a tentative D call TRBD1 (6 bases). CDR3 nucleotides: TGTGCCAGCAGGGGGGCCGCCGTAGAGCAGTTCTTC. This gives the protein CASRGAAVEQFF.